These T cell receptor beta chains were read from a single sample in a study of cytomegalovirus exposure and HLA in healthy donors. Produced via immunoSEQ multiplex PCR; TCRdb's table is partial and in-frame only. In the table there are about 220,000 clones, 80% to 85% of which are singletons. Sequenced input: PBMCs. These TCRs come from a boy between 2 and 10 years old in good health and CMV-seronegative. The conserved cysteine and the conserved F or W are not part of the CDR3 here.

CDR3 protein | J gene | V gene
ASSVGQGLNTGELF | TRBJ2-2 | TRBV2
AGTGQGNGYT | TRBJ1-2 | TRBV2
ASSILQGRSYNEQF | TRBJ2-1 | TRBV19
ASALAGGRDTQY | TRBJ2-3 | TRBV6-1
ASSIAGTYNEQF | TRBJ2-1 | TRBV19
ASSWGLATGDEQF | TRBJ2-1 | TRBV5-6
ASSFIHYRVASPLH | TRBJ1-6 | TRBV28
ASSFGVAGGYT | TRBJ1-2 | TRBV5-6
ASTWDRGPYGYT | TRBJ1-2 | TRBV6-1
ASRSGGRNTEAF | TRBJ1-1 | TRBV6-1
ASTTEGTGDYGYT | TRBJ1-2 | TRBV19
ASSLNGRTNEKLF | TRBJ1-4 | TRBV27
ASGLAPKGDRVGTGELF | TRBJ2-2 | TRBV12-5
ASSEGRSSNYGYT | TRBJ1-2 | TRBV6-1
ASLIFRDRESGYT | TRBJ1-2 | TRBV30
ASSYTAGKLAGEQY | TRBJ2-7 | TRBV6-6